This section outlines one T cell receptor (beta chain) sequence together with its context. The repertoire was sequenced with immunoSEQ multiplex PCR; TCRdb's copy has only in-frame clones and lacks some. The sample carries millions of clones, around nine tenths recorded once. The sample belongs to a study of shared clonotypes between healthy human individuals. Sequencing was performed on naive CD4+ T cells sorted from blood. Subset denoted: CD45RA+ positively selected. The clonotype comes from a man aged 18 to 29 in good health.

CDR3 in DNA: TGTGCCTGGAGATCACTAGCGGCCCCCTCCTACAATGAGCAGTTCTTC. Its translation is CAWRSLAAPSYNEQFF. This rearrangement joins TRBV30 to TRBJ2-1; 8 nucleotides agree with TRBD2. Germline trimming cut 3 bases from V and 0 bases from J; bases unmatched to any gene: 7. This CDR3 spans 16 amino acids. Germline lookup yields CDR1 GTSNPN and CDR2 SVGIG (reference sequence).